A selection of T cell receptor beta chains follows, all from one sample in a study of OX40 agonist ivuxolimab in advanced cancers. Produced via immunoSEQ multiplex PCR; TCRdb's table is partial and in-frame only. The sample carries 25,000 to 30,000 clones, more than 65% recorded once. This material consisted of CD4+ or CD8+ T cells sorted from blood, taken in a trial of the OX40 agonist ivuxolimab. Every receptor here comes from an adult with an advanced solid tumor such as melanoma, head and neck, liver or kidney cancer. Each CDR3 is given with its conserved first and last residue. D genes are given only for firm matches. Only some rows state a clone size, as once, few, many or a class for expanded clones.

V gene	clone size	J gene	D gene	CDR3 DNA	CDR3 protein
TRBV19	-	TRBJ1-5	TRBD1	TGTGCCACCGGGACAGATTATAGCAATCAGCCCCAGCATTTT	CATGTDYSNQPQHF
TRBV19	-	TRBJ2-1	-	TGTGCCAGTAGTATCTTAGGGTACTCCTACAATGAGCAGTTCTTC	CASSILGYSYNEQFF
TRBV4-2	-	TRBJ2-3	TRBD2	TGTGCCAGCAGCCACCCTGGGGAGGGAGGCCCAGCGGGGGAGACCACAGATACGCAGTATTTT	CASSHPGEGGPAGETTDTQYF
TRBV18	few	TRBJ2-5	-	TGTGCCAGCTCACCAAGCACCGGGACGGACCAAGAGACCCAGTACTTC	CASSPSTGTDQETQYF
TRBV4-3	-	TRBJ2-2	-	TGCGCCAGCAGCCCTCTTGGGCGGACTCAGAACACCGGGGAGCTGTTTTTT	CASSPLGRTQNTGELFF
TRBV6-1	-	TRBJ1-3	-	TGTGCCAGCAGTACCAGGGGAGCTGGAAACACCATATATTTT	CASSTRGAGNTIYF
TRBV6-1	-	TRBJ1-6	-	TGTGCCAGCAGTTACGAATCACCCCTCCACTTT	CASSYESPLHF
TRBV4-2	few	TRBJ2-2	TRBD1	TGTGCCAGCAGACTGGGACAGGGGGCCCACGGGGAGCTGTTTTTT	CASRLGQGAHGELFF
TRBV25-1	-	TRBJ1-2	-	TGTGCCAGCAGTGAAACTGGGAGGGGCTGGTATGGCTACACCTTC	CASSETGRGWYGYTF
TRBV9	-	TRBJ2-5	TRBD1	TGTGCCAGCAGCCAAGCAGGGGGCGAAGAGACCCAGTACTTC	CASSQAGGEETQYF
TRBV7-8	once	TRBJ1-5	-	TGTGCCAGCAGCTATCCCGACTCCTCCTATAGCAATCAGCCCCAGCATTTT	CASSYPDSSYSNQPQHF
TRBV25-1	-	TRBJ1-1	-	TGTGCCAGCAGTAAGCTGACAGAGAACACTGAAGCTTTCTTT	CASSKLTENTEAFF
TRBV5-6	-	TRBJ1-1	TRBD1	TGTGCCAGCAGCTTGGGGGGGACAGCGAACACTGAAGCTTTCTTT	CASSLGGTANTEAFF
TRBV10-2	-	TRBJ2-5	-	TGCGCCAGCAGTGAGTGGGAAGAGACCCAGTACTTC	CASSEWEETQYF
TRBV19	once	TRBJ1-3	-	TGTGCCACCCTTTCCCCGGTCTCTGGAAACACCATATATTTT	CATLSPVSGNTIYF
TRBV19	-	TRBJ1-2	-	TGTGCCAGTAGCCCAGCAGGAAGGGTTGACTATGGCTACACCTTC	CASSPAGRVDYGYTF
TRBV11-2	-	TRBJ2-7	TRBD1	TGTGCCAGCAGCTTAGATCGGGACAGGCGCAGAACCTACGAGCAGTACTTC	CASSLDRDRRRTYEQYF
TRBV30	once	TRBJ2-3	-	TGTGCCTGGAGCCGGGACCTAGATACAGATACGCAGTATTTT	CAWSRDLDTDTQYF
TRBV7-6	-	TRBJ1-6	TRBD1	TGTGCCAGCAGCTCGGACAGGAATAATTCACCCCTCCACTTT	CASSSDRNNSPLHF
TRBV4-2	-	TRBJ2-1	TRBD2	TGTGCCAGCAGCCAAGGGGGAGGGGACGTCAATGAGCAGTTCTTC	CASSQGGGDVNEQFF
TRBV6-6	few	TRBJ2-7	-	TGTGCCAGCAGCACGAACAGGGAATTTCTACGCTACGAGCAGTACTTC	CASSTNREFLRYEQYF
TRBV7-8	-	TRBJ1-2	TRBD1	TGTGCCAGCAGCTCTACGGGGACAGGGGACTCCAACTATGGCTACACCTTC	CASSSTGTGDSNYGYTF
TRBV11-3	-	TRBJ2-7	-	TGTGCCAGCAGCTTAGGCGTTACCTACGAGCAGTACTTC	CASSLGVTYEQYF
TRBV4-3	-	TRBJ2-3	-	TGCGCCAGCAGCGCACCCCCGTCTGGCACAGATACGCAGTATTTT	CASSAPPSGTDTQYF
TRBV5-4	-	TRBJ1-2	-	TGTGCCAGCAGCCAAGAGGTGGAGCCCGACAGAATCTATGGCTACACCTTC	CASSQEVEPDRIYGYTF
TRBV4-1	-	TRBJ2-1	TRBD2	TGCGCCAGCAGCCAGGGGACTAGCGGGGGGGTTGAGCAGTTCTTC	CASSQGTSGGVEQFF
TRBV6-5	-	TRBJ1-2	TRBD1	TGTGCCAGCAGTTGGACAGGGAATGCGGGCTACTATGGCTACACCTTC	CASSWTGNAGYYGYTF